A selection of T cell receptor beta chains follows, all from one sample in a study of T cells after yellow fever vaccination. Via MiXCR, TCRdb re-called the 5' RACE reads, giving one row per CDR3 protein. Of some 670,000 distinct CDR3 sequences in the sample, about 12% were seen once. The sequencing used PBMCs, collected on the day of the yellow fever booster vaccination. These receptors originate from a young man who received the YFV17D yellow fever vaccine. Both conserved end residues are part of each CDR3. Fields, in order: V gene, CDR3 protein.

TRBV9,CASSVGPEGYEQYF
TRBV28,CASRSLGLAGGWNEQFF
TRBV28,CASSQTGVSKNIQYF
TRBV15,CATSRDSFQYTIYF
TRBV28,CASRATGGEETQYF
TRBV6-1,CASSPQPYQETQYF
TRBV5-1,CASGPSGTSGRAPDTQYF
TRBV7-2,CASSWIQGPSEQFF
TRBV6-2/TRBV6-3,CASRTTGEYGYTF
TRBV29-1,CSVSDRVGEQYF
TRBV29-1,CSVGERTPRGYGYTF
TRBV19,CASSQSTVSSYEQYF
TRBV5-4,CASSSLPAASSYEQYF
TRBV11-2,CASSSFPGLAGDREQFF
TRBV18,CASSPFTGGMYEQYF
TRBV7-2,CASSNRQGYGYTF
TRBV20-1,CCARELPGLAGNEQFF
TRBV27,CASRLRLLEVTGELFF
TRBV7-2,CASSVKREVKFF
TRBV19,CASSIGRVGRGNQPQHF
TRBV5-1,CASSLFVTDTQYF
TRBV7-3,CASSAGQGGSTDTQYF
TRBV18,CASSPLDSNQPQHF
TRBV25-1,CASSPSEETDTQYF
TRBV29-1,CSVHPGQGAREQYF
TRBV12-3/TRBV12-4,CASSLVSTGGYAFF
TRBV9,CASSVESGRVRSDTQYF
TRBV12-3/TRBV12-4,CASNDRTSGYNEQFF
TRBV18,CASSPLKGTGQETQYF
TRBV20-1,CSASPLPGFSNQPQHF
TRBV20-1,CSASPGAGKGEKLFF
TRBV29-1,CSVAGGSTNEKLFF
TRBV29-1,CSVGDFPGELFF
TRBV7-9,CASSLPGTTDTQYF
TRBV29-1,CSPGGYSGANVLTF
TRBV20-1,CSAPGRTDTQYF
TRBV6-1,CASSVEGAKNIQYF
TRBV3-1,CASSQPGLAGGYEQYF
TRBV12-3/TRBV12-4,CASSLQGTSYNEQFF